This T cell receptor beta chain originates from a study of blood T cell repertoires in COVID-19. The repertoire was sequenced with immunoSEQ multiplex PCR; TCRdb's copy has only in-frame clones and lacks some. This table holds 400,000 to 550,000 clones, about 85% found once. Cohort allocation depended upon clinical history that participants reported. There are 15 residues in the CDR3. CDR1 is SGHTA and CDR2 is FQGNSA in the germline V gene. J gave up 4 bases and V 5 bases, and 6 bases lay outside the gene matches. This chain joins TRBV7-2 and TRBJ2-5; 11 nucleotides agree with TRBD2. The sequence derives from a woman under 30 with acute COVID-19. What was sequenced was PBMCs or T cells enriched from blood (not recorded which). The CDR3 spells CASSHTSGSGETQYF. CDR3 DNA sequence: TGTGCCAGCAGCCATACTAGCGGGAGTGGAGAGACCCAGTACTTC.